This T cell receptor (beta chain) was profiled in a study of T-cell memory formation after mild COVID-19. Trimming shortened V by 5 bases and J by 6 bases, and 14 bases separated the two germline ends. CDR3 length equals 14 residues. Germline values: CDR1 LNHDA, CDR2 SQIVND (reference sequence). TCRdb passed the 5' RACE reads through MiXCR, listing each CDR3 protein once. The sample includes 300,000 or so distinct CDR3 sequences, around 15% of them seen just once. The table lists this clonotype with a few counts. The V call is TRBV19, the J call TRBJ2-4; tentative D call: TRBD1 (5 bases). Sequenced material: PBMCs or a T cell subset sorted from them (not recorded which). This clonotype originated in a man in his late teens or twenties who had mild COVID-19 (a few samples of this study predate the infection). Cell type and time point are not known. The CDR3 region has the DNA TGTGCCAGTAGTCCGGTTAGCCAGGGAAACATTCAGTACTTC. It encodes CASSPVSQGNIQYF. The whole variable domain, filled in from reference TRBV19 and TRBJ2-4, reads DGGITQSPKYLFRKEGQNVTLSCEQNLNHDAMYWYRQDPGQGLRLIYYSQIVNDFQKGDIAEGYSVSREKKESFPLTVTSAQKNPTAFYLCASSPVSQGNIQYFGAGTRLSVL.